This T cell receptor beta chain was captured by sequencing in a study of shared clonotypes between healthy human individuals. The material for each subset, its genomic DNA, was split evenly across several immunoSEQ plates. Approximately 200 ng DNA, around 30,000 T cell genomes, went into each sorted-subset replicate PCR. The table came from immunoSEQ multiplex PCR; TCRdb's copy has only in-frame clones and leaves some out. This table holds a few million clones, nearly 97% found once. Study conclusions and caveats: The sharing of 5% to 6.5% of naive CD4 clonotypes was seen across a few donors.

Nashville, Tennessee was home to all donors, who were Caucasian adults. Comments on this clone: Its antigen remains unidentified.

This CDR3 spans 13 amino acids. With 3 bases removed from V and 8 bases from J, the gap between germline ends came to 13 bases. CDR1 is ENHRY, CDR2 SYGVKD, per germline. Sequenced material: naive CD4+ T cells sorted from blood. Regarding subset: CD45RA+ positively selected. The rearrangement uses TRBV10-3 and TRBJ1-2, with D possibly being TRBD1 (6 bases). The receptor was isolated from a man between 18 and 35 years old in good health. This CDR3 is CAISDQGMGGYTF. The CDR3 nucleotides are TGTGCCATCAGTGATCAGGGGATGGGAGGCTACACCTTC.